This T cell receptor (beta chain) was profiled in a study of T cell responses to AZD1222 COVID-19 vaccine. This CDR3 is built from 16 residues. Trimming cost V 0 bases and J 0 bases, with 11 bases left between them. The germline gives CDR1 SGHVT, CDR2 SQSDAQ. Libraries were prepared by immunoSEQ multiplex PCR; TCRdb keeps only in-frame clonotypes and omits some of them. The sample carries approximately 150,000 clones, roughly 87% recorded once. About this clone itself: Its specificity is not known.

Study results and caveats: A rise in Spike-specific TCR breadth and depth followed two AZD1222 doses. Females outnumbered males among donors, who were mostly white British; clonal diversity was possibly underestimated. Mapped onto spike, vaccine-associated CD4 TCRs spanned it and were dominant at 160-218 and 743-854. Among spike-specific TCRs, nearly half reportedly target unmutated variant regions.

The sequence was collected from an adult in good health. This chain connects TRBV7-4 to TRBJ1-2; D gene unclear. This material consisted of peripheral blood, taken on day 0 of AZD1222 vaccination. For the CDR3, the DNA is TGTGCCAGCAGCTTAGCGCTACCAGTCCCTAACTATGGCTACACCTTC. Its protein is CASSLALPVPNYGYTF.